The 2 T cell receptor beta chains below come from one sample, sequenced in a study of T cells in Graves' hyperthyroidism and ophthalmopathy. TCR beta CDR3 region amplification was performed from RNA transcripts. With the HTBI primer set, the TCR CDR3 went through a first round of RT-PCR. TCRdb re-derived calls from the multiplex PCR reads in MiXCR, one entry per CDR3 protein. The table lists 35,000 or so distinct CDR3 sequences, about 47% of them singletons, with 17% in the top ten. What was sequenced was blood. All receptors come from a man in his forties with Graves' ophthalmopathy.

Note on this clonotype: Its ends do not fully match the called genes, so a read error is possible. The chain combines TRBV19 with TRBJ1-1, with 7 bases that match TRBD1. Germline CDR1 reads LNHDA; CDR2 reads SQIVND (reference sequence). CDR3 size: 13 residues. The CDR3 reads CASSMTGRTEASF. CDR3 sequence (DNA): TGTGCCAGTAGCATGACAGGGAGGACTGAAGCTTCCTTT.

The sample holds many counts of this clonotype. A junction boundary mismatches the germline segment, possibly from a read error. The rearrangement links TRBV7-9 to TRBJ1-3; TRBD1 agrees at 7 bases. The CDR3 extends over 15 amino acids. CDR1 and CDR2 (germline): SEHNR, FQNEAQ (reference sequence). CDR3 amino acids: CASSVAQGAGNTIYF. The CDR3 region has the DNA TGTGCCAGCAGCGTAGCTCAGGGGGCTGGAAACACCATATATTTT.